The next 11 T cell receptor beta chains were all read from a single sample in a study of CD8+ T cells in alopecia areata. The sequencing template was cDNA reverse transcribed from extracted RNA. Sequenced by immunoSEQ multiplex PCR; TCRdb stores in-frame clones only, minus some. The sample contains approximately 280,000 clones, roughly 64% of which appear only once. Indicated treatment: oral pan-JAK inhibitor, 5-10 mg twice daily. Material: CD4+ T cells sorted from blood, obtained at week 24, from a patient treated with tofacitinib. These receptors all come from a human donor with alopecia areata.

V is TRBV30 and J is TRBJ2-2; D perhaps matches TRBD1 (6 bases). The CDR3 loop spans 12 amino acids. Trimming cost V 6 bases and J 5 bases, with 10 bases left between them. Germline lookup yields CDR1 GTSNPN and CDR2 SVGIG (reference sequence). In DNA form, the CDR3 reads TGTGCCTGTTCCAGGGGAACCGGGGAGCTGTTTTTT. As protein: CACSRGTGELFF.

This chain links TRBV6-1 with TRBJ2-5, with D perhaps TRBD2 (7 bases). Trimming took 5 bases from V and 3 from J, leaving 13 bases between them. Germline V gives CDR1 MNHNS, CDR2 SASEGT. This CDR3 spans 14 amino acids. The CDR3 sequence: CASSRGGSEETQYF. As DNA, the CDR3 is TGTGCCAGCAGTAGGGGGGGATCGGAAGAGACCCAGTACTTC.

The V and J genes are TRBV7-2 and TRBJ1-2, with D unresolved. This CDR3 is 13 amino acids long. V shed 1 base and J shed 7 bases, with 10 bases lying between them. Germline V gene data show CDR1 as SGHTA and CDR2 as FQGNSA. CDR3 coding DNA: TGTGCCAGCAGCTTAGGGGGAGCGCCTGGCTACACCTTC. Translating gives CASSLGGAPGYTF.

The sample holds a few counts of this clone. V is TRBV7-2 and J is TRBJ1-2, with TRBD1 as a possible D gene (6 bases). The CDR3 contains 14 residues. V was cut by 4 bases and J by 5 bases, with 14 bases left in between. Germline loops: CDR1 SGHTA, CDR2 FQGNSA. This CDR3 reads CASSWGPYSYGYTF. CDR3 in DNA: TGTGCCAGCAGCTGGGGGCCGTATTCTTATGGCTACACCTTC.

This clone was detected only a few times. The CDR3: CASSLESPEGAFF. CDR3 bases: TGCGCCAGCAGCTTGGAATCCCCGGAGGGGGCTTTCTTT. The chain links TRBV5-1 to TRBJ1-1; D possibly corresponds to TRBD1 (5 bases). V was clipped by 0 bases and J by 11 bases, with 14 bases between them. The CDR3 loop spans 13 amino acids. The germline gives CDR1 SGHRS, CDR2 YFSETQ.

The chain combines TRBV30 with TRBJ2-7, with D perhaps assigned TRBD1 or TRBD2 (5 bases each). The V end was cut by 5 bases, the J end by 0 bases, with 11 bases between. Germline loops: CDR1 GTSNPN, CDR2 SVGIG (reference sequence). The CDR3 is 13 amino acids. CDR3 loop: CAWGDRGSYEQYF. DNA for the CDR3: TGTGCCTGGGGGGACCGCGGCTCCTACGAGCAGTACTTC.

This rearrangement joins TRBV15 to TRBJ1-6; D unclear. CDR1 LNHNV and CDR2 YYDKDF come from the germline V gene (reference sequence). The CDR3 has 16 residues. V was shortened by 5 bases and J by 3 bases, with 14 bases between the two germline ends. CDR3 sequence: CATSSPDGNYNSPLHF. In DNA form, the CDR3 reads TGTGCCACCAGCTCCCCGGATGGGAACTATAATTCACCCCTCCACTTT.

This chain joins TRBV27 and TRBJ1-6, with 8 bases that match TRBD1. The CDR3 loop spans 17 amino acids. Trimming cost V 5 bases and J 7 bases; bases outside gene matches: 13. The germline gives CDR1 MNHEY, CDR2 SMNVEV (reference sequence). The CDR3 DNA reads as TGTGCCAGCAGTGCAACCACCGGGACAGGCCTCAATTCACCCCTCCACTTT. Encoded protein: CASSATTGTGLNSPLHF.

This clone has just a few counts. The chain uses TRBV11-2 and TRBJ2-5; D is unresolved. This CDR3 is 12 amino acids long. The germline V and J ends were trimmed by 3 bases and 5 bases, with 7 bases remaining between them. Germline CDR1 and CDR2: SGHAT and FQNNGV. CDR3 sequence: CASSLSLETQYF. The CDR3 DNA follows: TGTGCCAGCAGCTTGTCGCTTGAGACCCAGTACTTC.

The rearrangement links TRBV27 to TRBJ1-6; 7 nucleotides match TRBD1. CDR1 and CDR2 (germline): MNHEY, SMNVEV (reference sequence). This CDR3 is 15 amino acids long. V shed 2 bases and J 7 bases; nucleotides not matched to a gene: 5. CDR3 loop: CASSLTGTVNSPLHF. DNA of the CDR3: TGTGCCAGCAGTTTAACCGGGACAGTGAATTCACCCCTCCACTTT.

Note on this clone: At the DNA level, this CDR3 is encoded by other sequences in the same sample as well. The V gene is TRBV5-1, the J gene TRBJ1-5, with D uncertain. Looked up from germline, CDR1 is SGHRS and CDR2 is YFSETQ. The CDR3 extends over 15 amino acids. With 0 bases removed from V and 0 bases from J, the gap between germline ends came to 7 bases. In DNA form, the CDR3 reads TGCGCCAGCAGCTTGGGGACGGTTAGCAATCAGCCCCAGCATTTT. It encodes CASSLGTVSNQPQHF.